The following is a T cell receptor beta chain sequence with its context. The target of this receptor is not known. No much larger clone exists at a distance of one base, and base qualities are not known. PBMCs were isolated by Ficoll-Paque density gradient centrifugation. The instrument given in TCRdb is Illumina NovaSeq 6000. cDNA libraries for TCRalpha and TCRbeta were prepared by 5'RACE using constant-segment primers, with sample barcodes and unique molecular identifiers added. RNA was extracted from every sample with Trizol reagent. The libraries were amplified in two PCR steps, and the second step added a second sample barcode and Illumina TruSeq adapters. The libraries were sequenced on an Illumina NovaSeq using 2 x 150 bp paired-end reads. Concerning the study's data processing: The reads were demultiplexed and collapsed into UMI-guided consensus sequences using migec v1.2.7. Using mixcr v2.1.11, UMI consensuses were aligned to TRA and TRB V and J templates and then assembled into clonotypes. Expanded or contracted clonotypes were those called significant by both edgeR and NoisET, with noise models trained on biological replicates. For edgeR calls, a false discovery rate-adjusted p below 0.01 and a log2 fold-change threshold of 1 were applied. As an exploratory analysis of dynamics, max-normalized trajectories of the 1000 most abundant clonotypes were examined with PCA combined with hierarchical clustering. Each responding clone was given a CD4 or CD8 phenotype based on the CD4+ and CD8+ repertoires, which had been sequenced separately. TCRdb itself trimmed the public reads at Q25 with fastp, ran MiXCR and retained productive beta chains. Entries that share a CDR3 protein sequence are merged under the most common genes and DNA. TCRdb's processing, not the authors' own work, is the source of the V and J calls. A total of approximately 300,000 distinct CDR3 sequences appear in this sample, approximately 20% of them only once. The ten biggest clones cover more than 20% of the sample.

The CDR3 holds 15 amino acids from the cysteine to the phenylalanine. Kept here is only the CDR3 DNA, which spans 45 bases and is read in frame from base 1. In the germline V gene, CDR1 corresponds to ENHRY and CDR2 to SYGVKD. Trimming costs V 5 bases and J 0 bases, and their ends lie 13 bases apart. These data originate in a study of T-cell memory formation after mild COVID-19 (dated by TCRdb to the early 2020s). Broadly, across the study: Most TCR sequence clusters were specific to one of the two donors. The cohort was made up of two young adult volunteers, one female and one male, who were previously healthy. Longitudinal TCRalpha and TCRbeta repertoire sequencing tracked T-cell clones expanding and contracting after mild COVID-19 in two donors.

Results the study describes overall, beyond this receptor: Contracting CD4+ clones appeared mostly in the CM and EM memory subsets, whereas CD8+ clones were enriched in EMRA. SARS-CoV-2 specificity was not confirmed for the second-wave clones peaking on day 37. The detection of some responding clones in pre-infection memory suggests that pre-existing cross-reactive memory T cells joined the SARS-CoV-2 response. Clones contracting from day 15 to 85 had balanced CD4/CD8 phenotypes, while a second wave expanding from day 15 to 37 was biased towards CD4+. The study covered only a couple of mild cases, and larger cohorts including severe cases with pre-infection samples were considered necessary.

What was sequenced was PBMCs or a T cell subset sorted from them (not recorded which). The V and J genes are TRBV10-3 and TRBJ1-2; tentative D gene TRBD1, with 6 bases matching. The sequence was collected from a man aged 18 to 29 who had mild COVID-19 (a few samples of this study predate the infection). The sample titles of this study are shuffled in the database, so cell type and time point are left out; the donor was told from shared clones. For the CDR3, the sequence is CAISQKTGPNYGYTF. The DNA reads as follows: TGTGCCATCAGTCAAAAGACAGGTCCTAACTATGGCTACACCTTC.